This paragraph covers one T cell receptor (beta chain) sequence. These data come from a study of blood T cell repertoires in COVID-19. Trimming cost V 1 base and J 8 bases, with 14 bases left between them. CDR1 SGHAT and CDR2 FQNNGV come from the germline V gene. The CDR3 is made up of 15 amino acids. Original processing methods: Amplification with reference gene primers provided the estimates of nucleated cell counts. Produced via immunoSEQ multiplex PCR; TCRdb's table is partial and in-frame only. V, J and clone size derive from that table, while D and trimming were established from the DNA sequence. Among about 230,000 clones listed, 88% were seen once. Allocation to cohorts depended on clinical history reported by the participants. Exposed study participants had met a COVID-19 case within 2 weeks before entry.

The sequenced sample consisted of PBMCs or T cells enriched from blood (not recorded which). The sequence was obtained from a woman aged 30 to 39 who had been exposed to COVID-19. The chain is built from TRBV11-2 and TRBJ1-4; maybe TRBD1 (6 bases). The CDR3 here is CASSLGAGVSEKLFF. As DNA, the CDR3 is TGTGCCAGCAGCTTAGGGGCAGGGGTCTCAGAAAAACTGTTTTTT.